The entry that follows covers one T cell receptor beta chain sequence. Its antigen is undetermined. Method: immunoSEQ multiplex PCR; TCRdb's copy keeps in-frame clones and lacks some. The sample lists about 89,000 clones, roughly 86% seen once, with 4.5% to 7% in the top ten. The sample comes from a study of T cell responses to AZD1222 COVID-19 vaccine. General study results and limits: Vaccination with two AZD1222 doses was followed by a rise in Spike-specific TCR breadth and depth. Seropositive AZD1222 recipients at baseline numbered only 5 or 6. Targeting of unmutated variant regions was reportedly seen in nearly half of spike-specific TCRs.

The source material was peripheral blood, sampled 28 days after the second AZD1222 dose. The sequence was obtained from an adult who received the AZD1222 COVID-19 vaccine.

DNA of the CDR3: TGTGCCAGCAGTTTTCCGGGACGTAGCTCCTACGAGCAGTACTTC. This translates into CASSFPGRSSYEQYF. The chain uses TRBV7-9 and TRBJ2-7; D is perhaps TRBD1 or TRBD2 (5 bases each). Germline CDR1 and CDR2: SEHNR and FQNEAQ (reference sequence). Trimming stripped 6 bases from V and 0 bases from J, with 15 bases between. The CDR3 consists of 15 residues.